The 23 T cell receptor beta chains reported below all come from one sample, sequenced in a study of spatial heterogeneity in lung cancer. Noted time point: sample taken at primary tumor resection. Researchers sequenced whole RNA taken from tumor, nontumor lung or frozen PBMC without sorting. Each CDR3 protein is one row after TCRdb ran MiXCR on the 5' RACE reads. The sample contains about 85,000 distinct CDR3 sequences, approximately 20% of which appear only once. Sample: PBMCs, taken at surgery. Every receptor here comes from a male donor with early-stage non-small cell lung cancer.

J is TRBJ2-1 and V is TRBV6-7; 9 positions match TRBD1. TRBV6-7 has ORF status, its function being uncertain. This CDR3 has 18 residues. The trim removed 0 bases at V and 4 bases at J, leaving 10 bases unmatched. The CDR3: CASSYSNLGQGPYNEQFF. The CDR3 nucleotides are TGTGCCAGCAGTTACTCGAATTTGGGACAGGGCCCTTACAATGAGCAGTTCTTC.

The sample holds many counts of this clonotype. The chain has TRBV29-1 and TRBJ2-3; no clear D. CDR1 is SQVTM, CDR2 ANQGSEA, per germline. The V end lost 3 bases, the J end lost 2 bases, and 12 bases lay between the germline ends. There are 14 residues in the CDR3. This chain's CDR3 is CSVDGRSYTDTQYF. In nucleotides, the CDR3 is TGCAGCGTTGATGGACGGAGTTACACAGATACGCAGTATTTT.

The chain recombines TRBV21-1 with TRBJ1-5. TRBV21-1 is listed as a pseudogene. The CDR3 has 12 residues. In DNA form, the CDR3 reads TGTGCCAGCAGGCCGGACAATCAGCCCCAGCATTTT. Its protein is CASRPDNQPQHF.

V is TRBV3-1 and J is TRBJ2-1; D may be TRBD1 (6 bases). The CDR3 length is 14 residues. CDR1 LGHDT and CDR2 YNNKEL come from the germline V gene (reference sequence). With 3 bases removed from V and 6 bases from J, the gap between germline ends came to 12 bases. The CDR3 region has the DNA TGTGCCAGCAGCCAGGGACAACCTAGCAATGAGCAGTTCTTC. The encoded protein is CASSQGQPSNEQFF.

This rearrangement joins TRBV5-1 to TRBJ2-7; no clear D gene. Germline CDR1 SGHRS, CDR2 YFSETQ. The CDR3 has 14 amino acids. Trimming left V 0 bases short and J 4 bases short, with 11 bases between. CDR3 DNA: TGCGCCAGCAGCTTGGGGCAGGAGTTTTACGAGCAGTACTTC. Amino acid sequence: CASSLGQEFYEQYF.

This chain uses TRBV11-2 with TRBJ1-3; D is uncertain. Germline V lookup: CDR1 SGHAT, CDR2 FQNNGV. The CDR3 runs to 14 residues. V was clipped by 1 base and J by 9 bases, with 13 bases between them. This chain's CDR3 is CASSLATRGSTIYF. CDR3 nucleotide sequence: TGTGCCAGCAGCTTAGCTACGCGGGGTTCCACCATATATTTT.

In this sample, this clonotype turned up a few times. The chain employs TRBV5-6 and TRBJ2-7, with 7 bases fitting TRBD1. There are 15 residues in the CDR3. In germline, CDR1 is SGHDT, CDR2 YYEEEE. V dropped 0 bases and J dropped 5; count of bases not matched to a gene: 8. CDR3 in amino acids: CASSLGRPTGNEQYF. Written as DNA, the CDR3 is TGTGCCAGCAGCTTGGGCCGCCCGACAGGGAACGAGCAGTACTTC.

This clonotype was seen only a few times. Because the CDR3's place on the DNA is in doubt, the DNA is left out and the CDR3 is given as listed by TCRdb. This chain connects TRBV7-5 to TRBJ1-5; TRBD1 is the table's D call, not checked against the DNA. TRBV7-5 has pseudogene status. The CDR3 spans 18 residues, counting both ends. CDR3 in amino acids: CISVPEAYQGVNNQPQHF.

This clonotype was picked up many times. This rearrangement joins TRBV7-6 to TRBJ2-5, with D hard to call. Germline CDR1 reads SGHVS; CDR2 reads FNYEAQ. Trimming stripped 8 bases from V and 0 bases from J, with 10 bases between. This CDR3 contains 13 residues. The CDR3 coding sequence is TGTGCCAGCGCGCCAACGTACCAAGAGACCCAGTACTTC. It codes for CASAPTYQETQYF.

The J gene is TRBJ1-1, the V gene TRBV18; D gene uncertain. Looked up from germline, CDR1 is KGHSH and CDR2 is LQKENI. V lost 3 bases, J lost 7 bases, and 12 bases lay in between. This CDR3 contains 13 residues. In DNA, the CDR3 is TGTGCCAGCTCACCCAAGACTGGGCTTGAAGCTTTCTTT. It codes for CASSPKTGLEAFF.

The chain couples TRBV7-2 to TRBJ2-7; a possible D gene is TRBD2 (7 bases). Trimming took off 5 bases at V and 6 bases at J, with 17 bases between the two ends. The CDR3 extends over 14 amino acids. CDR1 and CDR2 (germline): SGHTA, FQGNSA. CDR3 in DNA: TGTGCCAGCAGCCTAGGACTAGGGGGAAGCGAGCAGTACTTC. The encoded protein is CASSLGLGGSEQYF.

V usage is TRBV24-1 and J usage is TRBJ1-2; unclear D gene. V lost 0 bases, J lost 1 base, and 14 bases lay in between. This CDR3 is built from 17 residues. From germline, CDR1 is KGHDR and CDR2 SFDVKD. The DNA of the CDR3 is TGTGCCACCAGTGATTTGGCAGGACTAAAAGATAACTATGGCTACACCTTC. Its translation is CATSDLAGLKDNYGYTF.

This clonotype was found a few times. The CDR3 region has the DNA TGTGCCAGCAGCTTAGCGGGGTTAGGGGCGAACACCGGGGAGCTGTTTTTT. Its translation is CASSLAGLGANTGELFF. This chain joins TRBV7-8 and TRBJ2-2; D perhaps matches TRBD1 (5 bases). Germline values: CDR1 SGHVS, CDR2 FQNEAQ. Trimming stripped 0 bases from V and 0 bases from J, with 11 bases between. The CDR3 extends over 17 amino acids.

The rearrangement links TRBV5-6 to TRBJ1-6; D ambiguous. Germline lookup yields CDR1 SGHDT and CDR2 YYEEEE. The CDR3 is 14 residues long. V was trimmed by 2 bases and J by 4 bases, leaving 7 bases between them. The CDR3 DNA is TGTGCCAGCAGCTTTGGGGTATATAATTCACCCCTCCACTTT. It translates to CASSFGVYNSPLHF.

This clonotype has just one count. The chain combines TRBV28 with TRBJ1-5; 9 positions match TRBD1. J gave up 6 bases and V 10 bases, and 16 bases lay outside the gene matches. Germline V gene data show CDR1 as MDHEN and CDR2 as SYDVKM. The CDR3 is 16 amino acids. CDR3 sequence (DNA): TGTGCCACCGCTTCAGGGACAGGGATCATGGGTCAGCCCCAGCATTTT. Translation: CATASGTGIMGQPQHF.

This clonotype was observed many times. The rearrangement uses TRBV5-5 and TRBJ2-7, with D maybe TRBD2 (6 bases). This CDR3 spans 16 amino acids. Per germline, CDR1 SGHKS and CDR2 YYEKEE (reference sequence). Trimming shortened V by 0 bases and J by 0 bases, and 13 bases separated the two germline ends. CDR3 DNA sequence: TGTGCCAGCAGCTTGGAAAGGGCTAGCGACTCCTACGAGCAGTACTTC. Protein sequence: CASSLERASDSYEQYF.

The V and J genes are TRBV3-1 and TRBJ1-1; D is unresolved. Germline V gives CDR1 LGHDT, CDR2 YNNKEL (reference sequence). V was clipped by 6 bases and J by 1 base, with 6 bases between them. This CDR3 contains 12 residues. The CDR3 region has the DNA TGTGCCAGCAGGAACAAGAACACTGAAGCTTTCTTT. Amino acids: CASRNKNTEAFF.

This clonotype turned up a few times. The chain has TRBV7-3 and TRBJ1-6; unclear D gene. The CDR3 is made up of 13 amino acids. Germline V gene lookup returns CDR1 SGHTA and CDR2 FQGTGA. Between the trimmed V and J ends, which lost 3 bases and 7 bases, there was a span of 7 bases. As DNA, the CDR3 is TGTGCCAGCAGCTTGAAAGGGAATTCACCCCTCCACTTT. Amino acid sequence: CASSLKGNSPLHF.

The sample holds a few counts of this clonotype. V is TRBV6-1 and J is TRBJ1-5; D may be TRBD1 (5 bases). From germline, CDR1 is MNHNS and CDR2 SASEGT. The V and J ends lost 5 bases and 2 bases respectively, with 22 bases between them. The CDR3 totals 18 residues. CDR3 DNA: TGTGCCAGCAGTTCCCATCGCGGGGGTGGTGTTGGCAATCAGCCCCAGCATTTT. Translated, it gives CASSSHRGGGVGNQPQHF.

This clonotype was detected once. The chain is built from TRBV4-3 and TRBJ2-2, with D perhaps TRBD1 (5 bases). There are 16 residues in the CDR3. The germline CDR1 and CDR2 sequences are LGHNA and YSLEER. V dropped 1 base and J dropped 7 bases, with 16 bases sitting between them. The CDR3, as DNA: TGCGCCAGCAGCCAAGGGCAGGGTCAGCGAGTCGGGGAGCTGTTTTTT. This codes for CASSQGQGQRVGELFF.

A word on this clonotype: At one boundary the junction diverges from the germline segment, which might be a read error. The chain recombines TRBV6-2 or TRBV6-3 with TRBJ2-1; the D is unclear. CDR3 size: 15 residues. The germline V gene encodes CDR1 MNHEY and CDR2 SVGEGT. The CDR3, as DNA: TGTGCCAGCACCACAGACACCTCGACCTACGATGAGCAGTTCTTC. Translating it yields CASTTDTSTYDEQFF.

This clonotype was observed a handful of times. The V gene is TRBV10-3, the J gene TRBJ2-3; possibly TRBD2 for D (5 bases). CDR1 ENHRY and CDR2 SYGVKD come from the germline V gene. The CDR3 is 15 amino acids. The germline V and J ends were trimmed by 4 bases and 3 bases, with 14 bases remaining between them. This CDR3 is CAISVAPSETDTQYF. The CDR3, as DNA: TGTGCCATCAGTGTAGCGCCATCGGAAACAGATACGCAGTATTTT.

This chain links TRBV10-3 with TRBJ1-5; TRBD1 matches 7 bases. CDR1 is ENHRY and CDR2 is SYGVKD in the germline V gene. The CDR3 contains 15 residues. V was pared by 5 bases and J by 4 bases, with 8 bases of the junction left unmatched. The CDR3 bases are TGTGCCATCAGTCAAGGACAGGCGGTTAATCAGCCCCAGCATTTT. Translation gives CAISQGQAVNQPQHF.